The 3 T cell receptor beta chains reported below all come from one sample, sequenced in a study of shared clonotypes between healthy human individuals. The assay was immunoSEQ multiplex PCR, and TCRdb's table has in-frame clones only and misses some. The data hold under 1,900,000 clones, with approximately 98.5% observed a single time. The source material was naive CD4+ T cells sorted from blood. Subset: CD45RA+ positively selected. These receptors were taken from a man aged 25 to 45 in good health.

This clone was seen a single time. The V call is TRBV28, the J call TRBJ1-5; D gene ambiguous. This CDR3 has 17 amino acids. The V gene lost 2 bases and the J gene lost 2 bases, with 16 bases spanning the gap. Germline V gene lookup returns CDR1 MDHEN and CDR2 SYDVKM. Here the CDR3 DNA reads TGTGCCAGCAGTTTACTTAGCGGACTGAGTGGCAATCAGCCCCAGCATTTT. Protein: CASSLLSGLSGNQPQHF.

This sequence joins TRBV6-5 and TRBJ2-5; 7 nucleotides line up with TRBD2. Germline V lookup: CDR1 MNHEY, CDR2 SVGAGI. J lost 1 base, V lost 3 bases, and 2 bases had no gene match. The CDR3 spans 14 residues. The CDR3 loop is CASSYRTSQETQYF. CDR3 DNA sequence: TGTGCCAGCAGTTATCGGACTAGCCAAGAGACCCAGTACTTC.

V usage is TRBV18 and J usage is TRBJ1-5, with 10 bases lining up with TRBD1. V shed 4 bases and J 0 bases; nucleotides not matched to a gene: 9. The CDR3 runs 18 residues. In germline, CDR1 is KGHSH, CDR2 LQKENI. In nucleotides, the CDR3 is TGTGCCAGCTCACTGGGGACAGGGGCCCCTTATAGCAATCAGCCCCAGCATTTT. This sequence encodes CASSLGTGAPYSNQPQHF.